Listed below are T cell receptor beta chains from one sample, sequenced in a study of human T cells and chemical hapten exposure. MiXCR, applied by TCRdb to the RACE reads, yields one record per CDR3 protein. The sample shows some 400,000 distinct CDR3 sequences, 5.1% of them seen only once. The sequencing here drew on whole blood, taken in connection with sensitization to the hapten diphenylcyclopropenone (DPC). These receptors all come from a woman between 45 and 65 years old with alopecia areata. Some clones in this sample may be carry-over from other donors' samples. CDR3s include the opening cysteine and the closing phenylalanine or tryptophan. D genes are given only for firm matches. Size is stated for part of the rows, as once, few or many counts, or as a class when the clone is expanded.

j_call d_call v_call clone_size cdr3_nt cdr3_aa
TRBJ2-2 - TRBV7-3 few TGTGCCAGCAGCTTAACTGGGCGAGGCAACACCGGGGAGCTGTTTTTT CASSLTGRGNTGELFF
TRBJ1-2 TRBD1 TRBV5-5 - TGTGCCAGCCAGGCCCAGGGGGCCCTTAACTATGGCTACACCTTC CASQAQGALNYGYTF
TRBJ1-1 - TRBV21-1 many TGTGCCAGCAGCATTTCTGACGGTGAAGCTTTCTTT CASSISDGEAFF
TRBJ2-5 TRBD2 TRBV7-8 - TGTGCCAGCAGCTTAGGGACTAGACGAGAGACCCAGTACTTC CASSLGTRRETQYF
TRBJ2-1 TRBD2 TRBV5-6 - TGTGCCAGCAGCCTGAGACTAGCGGGGGCATCCTACAATGAGCAGTTCTTC CASSLRLAGASYNEQFF
TRBJ2-7 TRBD2 TRBV28 many TGTGCCAGCAGTTCCCAGGGACTAGCGGGAGACGAGCAGTACTTC CASSSQGLAGDEQYF
TRBJ2-2 - TRBV9 many TGTGCCAGCAGCGTAGGAATTGGGTCAGAGAACACCGGGGAGCTGTTTTTT CASSVGIGSENTGELFF
TRBJ2-3 - TRBV29-1 - TGCAGCGTTGGGTTCGCGGGAAGGACAGATACGCAGTATTTT CSVGFAGRTDTQYF
TRBJ2-2 TRBD1 TRBV6-5 few TGTGCCAGCAGTTATCATAGGGGACAGGGGGCGAACACCGGGGAGCTGTTTTTT CASSYHRGQGANTGELFF
TRBJ2-3 TRBD2 TRBV5-6 many TGTGCCAGCAGCCCGACACTAGCGGGGAGCACAGATACGCAGTATTTT CASSPTLAGSTDTQYF
TRBJ2-7 - TRBV5-4 - TGTGCCAGCAGCTTGAACCCGACCTACGAGCAGTACTTC CASSLNPTYEQYF
TRBJ2-1 - TRBV29-1 many TGCAGCACCAGAGCTAATGAGCAGTTCTTC CSTRANEQFF
TRBJ2-3 TRBD2 TRBV15 few TGTGCCACCAGCCCGACTAGCGGATACACAGATACGCAGTATTTT CATSPTSGYTDTQYF
TRBJ1-1 - TRBV24-1 - TGTGCCACCAGTGATCTCCGGGGTGAAGCTTTCTTT CATSDLRGEAFF
TRBJ1-5 - TRBV10-2 many TGCGCCAGCAGTGAGCCTACAGGGCTAGGTCAGCCCCAGCATTTT CASSEPTGLGQPQHF
TRBJ2-7 - TRBV6-2/TRBV6-3 many TGTGCCAGCAGTTCCCCCGGGACTGACGCCTACGAGCAGTACTTC CASSSPGTDAYEQYF
TRBJ2-3 TRBD1 TRBV15 many TGTGCCACCAGCAGAGATTTGGACAGGGCCAGTTTGCAGTATTTT CATSRDLDRASLQYF
TRBJ2-7 TRBD2 TRBV5-1 few TGCGCCAGTAGGACTAGCGGTGGGAACGAGCAGTACTTC CASRTSGGNEQYF
TRBJ2-7 TRBD2 TRBV29-1 many TGCAGCGTGCGAAACCGACTAGCGGGAGGTTACGAGCAGTACTTC CSVRNRLAGGYEQYF